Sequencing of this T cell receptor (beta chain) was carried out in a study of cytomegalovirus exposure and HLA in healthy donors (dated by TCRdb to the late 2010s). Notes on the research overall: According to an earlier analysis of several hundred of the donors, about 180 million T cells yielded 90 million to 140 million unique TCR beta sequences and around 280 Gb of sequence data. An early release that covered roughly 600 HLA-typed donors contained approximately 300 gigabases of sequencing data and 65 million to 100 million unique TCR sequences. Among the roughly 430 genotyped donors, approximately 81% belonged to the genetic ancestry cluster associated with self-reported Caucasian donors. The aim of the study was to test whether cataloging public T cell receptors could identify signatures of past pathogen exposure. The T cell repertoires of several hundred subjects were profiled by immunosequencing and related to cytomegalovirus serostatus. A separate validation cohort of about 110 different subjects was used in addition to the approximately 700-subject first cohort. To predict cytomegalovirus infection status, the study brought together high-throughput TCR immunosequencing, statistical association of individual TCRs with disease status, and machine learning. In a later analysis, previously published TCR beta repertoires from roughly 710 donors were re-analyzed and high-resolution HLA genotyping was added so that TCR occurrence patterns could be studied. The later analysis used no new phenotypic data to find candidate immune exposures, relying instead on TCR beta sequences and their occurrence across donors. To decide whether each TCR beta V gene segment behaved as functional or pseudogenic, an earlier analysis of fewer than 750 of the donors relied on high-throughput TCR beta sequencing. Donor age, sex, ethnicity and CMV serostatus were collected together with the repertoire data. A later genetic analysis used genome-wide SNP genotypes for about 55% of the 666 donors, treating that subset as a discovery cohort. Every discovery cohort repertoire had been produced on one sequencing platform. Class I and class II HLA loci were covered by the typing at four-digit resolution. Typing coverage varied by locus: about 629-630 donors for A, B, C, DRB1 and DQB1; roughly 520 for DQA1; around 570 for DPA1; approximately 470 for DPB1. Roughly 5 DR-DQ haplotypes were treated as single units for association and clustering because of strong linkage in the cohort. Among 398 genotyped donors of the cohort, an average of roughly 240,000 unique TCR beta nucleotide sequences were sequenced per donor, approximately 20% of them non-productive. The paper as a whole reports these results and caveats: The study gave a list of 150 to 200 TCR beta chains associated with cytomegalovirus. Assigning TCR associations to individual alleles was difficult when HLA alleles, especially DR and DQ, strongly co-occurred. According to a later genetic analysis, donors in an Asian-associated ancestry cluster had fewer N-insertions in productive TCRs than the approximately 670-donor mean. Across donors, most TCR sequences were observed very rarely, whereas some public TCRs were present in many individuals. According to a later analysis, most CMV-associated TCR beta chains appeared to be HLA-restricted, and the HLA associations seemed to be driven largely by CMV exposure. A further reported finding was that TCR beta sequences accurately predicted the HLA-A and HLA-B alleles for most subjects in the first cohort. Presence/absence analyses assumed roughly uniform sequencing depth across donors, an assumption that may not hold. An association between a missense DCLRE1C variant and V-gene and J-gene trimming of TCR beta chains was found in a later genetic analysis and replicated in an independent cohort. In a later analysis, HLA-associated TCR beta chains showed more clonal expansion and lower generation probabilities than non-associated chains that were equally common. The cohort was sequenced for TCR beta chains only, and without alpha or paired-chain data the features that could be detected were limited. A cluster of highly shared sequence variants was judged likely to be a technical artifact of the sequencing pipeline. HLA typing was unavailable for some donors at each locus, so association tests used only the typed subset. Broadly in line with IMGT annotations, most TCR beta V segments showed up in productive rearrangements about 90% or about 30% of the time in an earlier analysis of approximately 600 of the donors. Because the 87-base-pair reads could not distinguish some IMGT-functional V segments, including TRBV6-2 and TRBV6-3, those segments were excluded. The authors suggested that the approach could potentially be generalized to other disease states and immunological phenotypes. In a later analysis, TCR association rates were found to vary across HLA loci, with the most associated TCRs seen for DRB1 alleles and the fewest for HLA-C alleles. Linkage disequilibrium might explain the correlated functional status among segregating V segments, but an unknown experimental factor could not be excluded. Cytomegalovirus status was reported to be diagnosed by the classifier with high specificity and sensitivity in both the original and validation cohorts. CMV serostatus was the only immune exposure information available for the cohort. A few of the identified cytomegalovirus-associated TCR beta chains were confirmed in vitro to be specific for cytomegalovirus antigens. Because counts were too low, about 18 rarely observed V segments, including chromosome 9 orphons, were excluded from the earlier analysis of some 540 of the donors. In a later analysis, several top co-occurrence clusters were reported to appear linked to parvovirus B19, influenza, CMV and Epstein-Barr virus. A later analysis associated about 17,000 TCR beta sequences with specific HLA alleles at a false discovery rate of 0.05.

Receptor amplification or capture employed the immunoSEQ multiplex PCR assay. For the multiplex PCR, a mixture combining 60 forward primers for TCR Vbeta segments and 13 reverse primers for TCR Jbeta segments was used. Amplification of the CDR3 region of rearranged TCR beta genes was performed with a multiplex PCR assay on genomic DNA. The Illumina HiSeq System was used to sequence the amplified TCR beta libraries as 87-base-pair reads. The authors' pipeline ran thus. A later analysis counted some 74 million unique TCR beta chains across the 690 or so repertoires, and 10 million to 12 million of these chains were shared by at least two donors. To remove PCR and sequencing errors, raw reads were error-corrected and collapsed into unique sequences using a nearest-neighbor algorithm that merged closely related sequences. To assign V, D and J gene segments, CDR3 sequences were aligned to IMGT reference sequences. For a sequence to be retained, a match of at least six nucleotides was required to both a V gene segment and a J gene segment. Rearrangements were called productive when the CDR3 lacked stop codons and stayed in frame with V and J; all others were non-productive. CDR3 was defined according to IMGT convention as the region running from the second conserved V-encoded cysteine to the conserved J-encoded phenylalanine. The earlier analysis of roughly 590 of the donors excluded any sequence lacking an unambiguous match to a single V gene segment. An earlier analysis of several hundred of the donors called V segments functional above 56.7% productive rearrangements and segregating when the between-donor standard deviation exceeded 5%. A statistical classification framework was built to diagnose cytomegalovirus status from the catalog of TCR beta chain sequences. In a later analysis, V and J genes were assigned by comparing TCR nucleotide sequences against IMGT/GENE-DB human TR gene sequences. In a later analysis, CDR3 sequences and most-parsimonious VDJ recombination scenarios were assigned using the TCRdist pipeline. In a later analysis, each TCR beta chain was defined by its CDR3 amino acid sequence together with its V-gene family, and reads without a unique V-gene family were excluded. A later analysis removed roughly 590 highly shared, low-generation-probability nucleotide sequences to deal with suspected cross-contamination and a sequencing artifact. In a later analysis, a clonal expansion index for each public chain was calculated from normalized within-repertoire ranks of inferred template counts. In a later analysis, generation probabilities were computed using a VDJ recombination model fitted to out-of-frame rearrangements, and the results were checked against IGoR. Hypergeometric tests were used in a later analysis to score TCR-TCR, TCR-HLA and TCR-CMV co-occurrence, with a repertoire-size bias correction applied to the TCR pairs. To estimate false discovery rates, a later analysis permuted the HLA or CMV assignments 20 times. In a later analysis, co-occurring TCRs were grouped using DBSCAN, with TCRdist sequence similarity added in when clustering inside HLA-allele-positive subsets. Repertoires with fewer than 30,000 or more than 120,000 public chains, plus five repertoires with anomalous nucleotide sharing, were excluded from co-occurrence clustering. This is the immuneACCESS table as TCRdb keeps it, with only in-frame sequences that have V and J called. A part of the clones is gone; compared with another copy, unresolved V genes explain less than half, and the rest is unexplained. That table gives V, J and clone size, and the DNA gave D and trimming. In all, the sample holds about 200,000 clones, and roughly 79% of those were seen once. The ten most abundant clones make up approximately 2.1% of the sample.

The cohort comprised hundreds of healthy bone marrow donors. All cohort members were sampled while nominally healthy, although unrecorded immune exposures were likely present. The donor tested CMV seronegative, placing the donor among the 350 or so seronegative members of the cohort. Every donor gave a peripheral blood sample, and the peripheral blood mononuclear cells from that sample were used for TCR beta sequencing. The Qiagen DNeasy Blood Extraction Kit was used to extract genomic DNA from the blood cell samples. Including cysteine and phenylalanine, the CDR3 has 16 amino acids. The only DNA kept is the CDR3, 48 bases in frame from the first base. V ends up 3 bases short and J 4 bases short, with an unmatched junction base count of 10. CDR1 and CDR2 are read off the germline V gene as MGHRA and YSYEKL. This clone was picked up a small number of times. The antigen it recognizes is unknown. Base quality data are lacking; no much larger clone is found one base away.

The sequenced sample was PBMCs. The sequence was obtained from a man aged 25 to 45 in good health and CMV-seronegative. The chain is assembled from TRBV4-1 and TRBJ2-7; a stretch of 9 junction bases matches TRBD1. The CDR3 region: CASSQDPGQGTYEQYF. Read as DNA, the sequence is TGCGCCAGCAGCCAGGACCCCGGACAGGGGACGTACGAGCAGTACTTC.